This T cell receptor (beta chain) was identified in a study of blood T cell repertoires in COVID-19. Repertoires were generated with immunoSEQ multiplex PCR, while TCRdb's copy carries only in-frame clones and drops some. The repertoire consists of more than 100,000 clones, with less than 75% occurring once and the leading ten covering 0.65% to 0.95%. This CDR3 has 15 amino acids. Trimming at V came to 0 bases and at J to 8 bases, leaving 8 bases not matched to a gene. Germline V lookup: CDR1 MGHDK, CDR2 SYGVNS. The receptor comes from a human donor with acute or convalescent COVID-19. The donor label of this sample is uncertain. The chain joins TRBV25-1 to TRBJ1-1; 8 bases align to TRBD1. The material sequenced was peripheral blood. CDR3 in amino acids: CASSEYGQGMNEAFF. The DNA of the CDR3 is TGTGCCAGCAGTGAATACGGACAGGGAATGAACGAAGCTTTCTTT.